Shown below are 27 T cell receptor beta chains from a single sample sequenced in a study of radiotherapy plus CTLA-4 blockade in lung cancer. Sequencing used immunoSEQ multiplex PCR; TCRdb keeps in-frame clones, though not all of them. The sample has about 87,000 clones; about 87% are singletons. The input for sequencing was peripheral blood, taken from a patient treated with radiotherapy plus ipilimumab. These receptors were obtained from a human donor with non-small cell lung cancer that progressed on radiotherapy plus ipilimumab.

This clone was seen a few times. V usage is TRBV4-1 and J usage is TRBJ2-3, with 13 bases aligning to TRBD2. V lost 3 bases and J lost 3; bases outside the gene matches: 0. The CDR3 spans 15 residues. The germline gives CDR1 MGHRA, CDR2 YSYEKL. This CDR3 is CASSQTSGRTDTQYF. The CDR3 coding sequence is TGCGCCAGCAGCCAGACTAGCGGGAGGACAGATACGCAGTATTTT.

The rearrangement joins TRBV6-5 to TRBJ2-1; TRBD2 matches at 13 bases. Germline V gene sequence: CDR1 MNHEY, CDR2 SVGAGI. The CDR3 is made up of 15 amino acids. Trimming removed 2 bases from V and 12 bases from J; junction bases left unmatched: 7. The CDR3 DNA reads TGTGCCAGCAGTTACCCTACTAGCGGGAGGGCCGTGCAGTTCTTC. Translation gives CASSYPTSGRAVQFF.

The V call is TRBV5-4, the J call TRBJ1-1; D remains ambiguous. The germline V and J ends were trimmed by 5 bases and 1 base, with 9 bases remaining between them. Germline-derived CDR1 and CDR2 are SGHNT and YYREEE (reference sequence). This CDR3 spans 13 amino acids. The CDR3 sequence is CASRWGENTEAFF. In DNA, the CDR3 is TGTGCCAGCAGGTGGGGAGAGAACACTGAAGCTTTCTTT.

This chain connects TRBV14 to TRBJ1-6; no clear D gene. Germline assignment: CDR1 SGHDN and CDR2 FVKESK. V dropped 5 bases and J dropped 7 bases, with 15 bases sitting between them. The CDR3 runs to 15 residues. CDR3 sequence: CASSIFTGLNSPLHF. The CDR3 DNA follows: TGTGCCAGCAGCATTTTTACGGGGTTAAATTCACCCCTCCACTTT.

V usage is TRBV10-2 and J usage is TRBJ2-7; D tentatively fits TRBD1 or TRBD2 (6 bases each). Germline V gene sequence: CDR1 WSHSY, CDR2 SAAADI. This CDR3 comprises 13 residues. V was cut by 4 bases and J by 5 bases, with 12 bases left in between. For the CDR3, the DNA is TGCGCCAGCAGTGCGACGGGGGCCCACGAGCAGTACTTC. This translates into CASSATGAHEQYF.

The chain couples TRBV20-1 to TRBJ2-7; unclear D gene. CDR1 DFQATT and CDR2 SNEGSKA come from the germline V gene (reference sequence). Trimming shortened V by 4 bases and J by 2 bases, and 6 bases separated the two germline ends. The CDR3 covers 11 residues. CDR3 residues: CSATETYEQYF. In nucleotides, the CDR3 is TGCAGTGCTACAGAAACCTACGAGCAGTACTTC.

Here the CDR3 reads CASSRQGVNYGYTF. Written as DNA, the CDR3 is TGTGCCAGCAGTAGACAGGGGGTTAACTATGGCTACACCTTC. The rearrangement links TRBV2 to TRBJ1-2; 9 bases are a match to TRBD1. Germline CDR1 reads SNHLY; CDR2 reads FYNNEI. The CDR3 is 14 amino acids. J gave up 1 base and V 5 bases, and 2 bases lay outside the gene matches. Supplemented by reference TRBV2 and TRBJ1-2, the full variable domain reads EPEVTQTPSHQVTQMGQEVILRCVPISNHLYFYWYRQILGQKVEFLVSFYNNEISEKSEIFDDQFSVERPDGSNFTLKIRSTKLEDSAMYFCASSRQGVNYGYTFGSGTRLTVV.

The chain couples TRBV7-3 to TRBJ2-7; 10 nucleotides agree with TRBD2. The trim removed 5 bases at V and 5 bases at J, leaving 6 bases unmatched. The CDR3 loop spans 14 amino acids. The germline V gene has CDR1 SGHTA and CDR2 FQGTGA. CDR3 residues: CASSPSGGANEQYF. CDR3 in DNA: TGTGCCAGCAGCCCGAGCGGGGGGGCCAACGAGCAGTACTTC.

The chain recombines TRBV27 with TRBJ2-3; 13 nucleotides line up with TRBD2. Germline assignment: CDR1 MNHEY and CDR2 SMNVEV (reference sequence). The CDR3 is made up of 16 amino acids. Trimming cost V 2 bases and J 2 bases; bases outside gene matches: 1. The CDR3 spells CASSLGTSGNTDTQYF. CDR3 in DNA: TGTGCCAGCAGTTTAGGGACTAGCGGGAACACAGATACGCAGTATTTT.

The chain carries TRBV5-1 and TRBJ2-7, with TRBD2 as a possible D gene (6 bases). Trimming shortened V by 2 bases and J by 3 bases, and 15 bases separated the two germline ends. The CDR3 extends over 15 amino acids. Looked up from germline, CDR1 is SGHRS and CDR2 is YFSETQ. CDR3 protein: CASSFSGTGGYEQYF. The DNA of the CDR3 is TGCGCCAGCAGCTTCTCTGGGACCGGGGGCTACGAGCAGTACTTC. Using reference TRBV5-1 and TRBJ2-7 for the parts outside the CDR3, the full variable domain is KAGVTQTPRYLIKTRGQQVTLSCSPISGHRSVSWYQQTPGQGLQFLFEYFSETQRNKGNFPGRFSGRQFSNSRSEMNVSTLELGDSALYLCASSFSGTGGYEQYFGPGTRLTVT.

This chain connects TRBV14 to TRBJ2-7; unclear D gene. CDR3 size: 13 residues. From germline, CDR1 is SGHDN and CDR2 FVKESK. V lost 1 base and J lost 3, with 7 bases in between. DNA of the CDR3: TGTGCCAGCAGCCAAGGGACGTTCTACGAGCAGTACTTC. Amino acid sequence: CASSQGTFYEQYF.

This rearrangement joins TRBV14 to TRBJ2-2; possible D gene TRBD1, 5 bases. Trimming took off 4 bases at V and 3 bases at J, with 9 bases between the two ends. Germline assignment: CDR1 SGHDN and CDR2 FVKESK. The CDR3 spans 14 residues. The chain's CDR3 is CASSRLRDTGELFF. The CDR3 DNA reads TGTGCCAGCAGCCGCCTCAGGGACACCGGGGAGCTGTTTTTT.

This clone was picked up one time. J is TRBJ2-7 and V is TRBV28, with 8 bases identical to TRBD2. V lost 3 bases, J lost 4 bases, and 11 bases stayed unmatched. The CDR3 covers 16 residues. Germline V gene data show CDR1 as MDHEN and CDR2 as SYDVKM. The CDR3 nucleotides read TGTGCCAGCAGTTTTTCGACCGGGACTAGGCCTTACGAGCAGTACTTC. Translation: CASSFSTGTRPYEQYF.

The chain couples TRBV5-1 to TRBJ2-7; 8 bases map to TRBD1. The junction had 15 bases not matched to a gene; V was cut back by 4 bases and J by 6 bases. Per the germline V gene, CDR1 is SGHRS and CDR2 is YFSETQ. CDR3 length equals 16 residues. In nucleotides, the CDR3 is TGCGCCAGCAGCCATTACGGATTAGGGGGGACAGGCGAGCAGTACTTC. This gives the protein CASSHYGLGGTGEQYF.

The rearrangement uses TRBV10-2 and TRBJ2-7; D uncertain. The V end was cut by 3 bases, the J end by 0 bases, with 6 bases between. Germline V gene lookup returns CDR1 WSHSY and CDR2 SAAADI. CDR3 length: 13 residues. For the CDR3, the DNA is TGCGCCAGCAGTGAAGCCGGCTCCTACGAGCAGTACTTC. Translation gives CASSEAGSYEQYF.

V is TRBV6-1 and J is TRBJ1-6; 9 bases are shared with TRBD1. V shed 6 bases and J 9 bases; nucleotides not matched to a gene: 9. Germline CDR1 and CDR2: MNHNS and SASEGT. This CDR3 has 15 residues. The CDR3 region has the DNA TGTGCCAGCAGGGAGGACAGGGGTATAGGTTCACCCCTCCACTTT. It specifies CASREDRGIGSPLHF.

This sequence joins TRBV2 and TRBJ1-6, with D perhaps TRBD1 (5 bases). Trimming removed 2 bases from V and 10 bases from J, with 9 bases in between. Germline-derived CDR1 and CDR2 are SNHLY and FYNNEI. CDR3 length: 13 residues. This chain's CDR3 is CASSERGISPLHF. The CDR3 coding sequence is TGTGCCAGCAGTGAAAGGGGTATCTCACCCCTCCACTTT.

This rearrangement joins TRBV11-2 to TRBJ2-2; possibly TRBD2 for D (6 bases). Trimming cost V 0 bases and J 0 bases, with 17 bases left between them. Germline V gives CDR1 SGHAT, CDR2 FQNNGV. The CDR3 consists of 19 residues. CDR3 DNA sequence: TGTGCCAGCAGCTTAGAGCCGGGAGACCCCCTCGCGAACACCGGGGAGCTGTTTTTT. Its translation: CASSLEPGDPLANTGELFF.

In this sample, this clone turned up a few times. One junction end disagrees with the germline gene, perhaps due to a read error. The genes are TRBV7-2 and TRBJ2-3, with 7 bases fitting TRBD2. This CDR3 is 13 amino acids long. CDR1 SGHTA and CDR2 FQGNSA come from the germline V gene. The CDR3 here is CASSLTSRDTQYF. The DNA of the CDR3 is TGTGCCAGCAGCTTGACTAGCAGAGATACGCAGTATTTT.

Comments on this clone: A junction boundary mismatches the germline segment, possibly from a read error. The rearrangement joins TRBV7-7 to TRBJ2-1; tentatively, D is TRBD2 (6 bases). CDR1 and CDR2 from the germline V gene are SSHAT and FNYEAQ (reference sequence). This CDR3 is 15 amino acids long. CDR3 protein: CASSPLDSGTNEQFF. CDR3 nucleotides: TGTGCTAGCAGCCCATTGGATAGCGGAACCAATGAGCAGTTCTTC.

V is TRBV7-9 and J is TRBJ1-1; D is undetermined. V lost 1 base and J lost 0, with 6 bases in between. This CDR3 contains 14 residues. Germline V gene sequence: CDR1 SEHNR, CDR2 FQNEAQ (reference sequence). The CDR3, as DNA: TGTGCCAGCAGCTTAGAGGGAGTGAACACTGAAGCTTTCTTT. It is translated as CASSLEGVNTEAFF.

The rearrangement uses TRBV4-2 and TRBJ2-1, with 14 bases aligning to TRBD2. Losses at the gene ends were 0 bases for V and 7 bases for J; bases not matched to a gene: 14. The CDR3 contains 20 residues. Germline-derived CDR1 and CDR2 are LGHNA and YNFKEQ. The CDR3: CASSQDFPRGTSGGGNEQFF. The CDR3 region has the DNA TGTGCCAGCAGCCAAGATTTCCCCCGGGGGACTAGCGGGGGTGGAAATGAGCAGTTCTTC.

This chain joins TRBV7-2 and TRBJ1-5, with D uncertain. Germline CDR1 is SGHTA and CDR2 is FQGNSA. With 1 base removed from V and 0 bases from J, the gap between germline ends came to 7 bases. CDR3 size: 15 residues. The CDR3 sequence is CASSLVRDSNQPQHF. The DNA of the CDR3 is TGTGCCAGCAGCTTAGTCAGAGATAGCAATCAGCCCCAGCATTTT.

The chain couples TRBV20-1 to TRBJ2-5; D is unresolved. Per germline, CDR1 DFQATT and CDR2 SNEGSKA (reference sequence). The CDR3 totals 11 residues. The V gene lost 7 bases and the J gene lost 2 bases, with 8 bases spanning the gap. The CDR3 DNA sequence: TGCAGTGGGACGGCTCAAGAGACCCAGTACTTC. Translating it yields CSGTAQETQYF.

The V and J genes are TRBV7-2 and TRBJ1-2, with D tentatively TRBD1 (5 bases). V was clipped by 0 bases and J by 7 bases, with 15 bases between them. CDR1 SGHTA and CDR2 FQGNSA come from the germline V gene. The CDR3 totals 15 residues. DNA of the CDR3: TGTGCCAGCAGCTTAGCCGGGGCCCTAAAGATTGGCTACACCTTC. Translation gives CASSLAGALKIGYTF. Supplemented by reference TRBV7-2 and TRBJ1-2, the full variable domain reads GAGVSQSPSNKVTEKGKDVELRCDPISGHTALYWYRQSLGQGLEFLIYFQGNSAPDKSGLPSDRFSAERTGGSVSTLTIQRTQQEDSAVYLCASSLAGALKIGYTFGSGTRLTVV.

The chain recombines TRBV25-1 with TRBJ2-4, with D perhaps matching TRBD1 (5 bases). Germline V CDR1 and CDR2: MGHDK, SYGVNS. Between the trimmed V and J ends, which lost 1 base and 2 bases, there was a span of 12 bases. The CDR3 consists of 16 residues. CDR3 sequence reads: CASSESTGPTKNIQYF. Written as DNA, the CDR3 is TGTGCCAGCAGTGAATCCACAGGACCTACCAAAAACATTCAGTACTTC.

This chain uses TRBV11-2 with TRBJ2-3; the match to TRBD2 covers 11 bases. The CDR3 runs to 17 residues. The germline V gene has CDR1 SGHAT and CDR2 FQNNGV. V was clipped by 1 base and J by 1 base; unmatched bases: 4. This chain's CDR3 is CASSLGIAGGGTDTQYF. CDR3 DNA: TGTGCCAGCAGCTTAGGTATAGCGGGAGGGGGCACAGATACGCAGTATTTT.